This T cell receptor (beta chain) was found in a study of Graves' ophthalmopathy and Graves' hyperthyroidism. The V gene lost 3 bases and the J gene lost 1 base, with 18 bases spanning the gap. The length of the CDR3 is 17 residues. The TCR beta CDR3 regions underwent amplification from RNA transcripts. HTBI primers were employed in first-round RT-PCR, then a second-round multiplex PCR followed. TCRdb itself ran the multiplex PCR reads through MiXCR, one entry per CDR3 protein. The table records over 500,000 distinct CDR3 sequences, about 20% of them present only once. Study results and limitations: The model's prediction of ophthalmopathy progression had 70.59% sensitivity and 72% to 80% specificity. Clonotypes were expanded in thyroid at above 0.001 frequency, and most also appeared in blood.

Serum thyroxine and TRAb, along with clinical symptoms, thyroid ultrasound and orbital computed tomography, were what diagnosis relied on. This clonotype was seen more than once but under ten times. Antigen specificity is unknown. The source material was peripheral blood. The genes are TRBV12-3 or TRBV12-4 and TRBJ1-2, with a weak D call TRBD1 (6 bases). The receptor comes from a woman aged 18-30 years with stable Graves' hyperthyroidism. Some clones in this sample may be carry-over from other donors' samples. CDR3 DNA sequence: TGTGCCAGCAGTTTGCGGCGAGGGGGGTCCCATAACTATGGCTACACCTTC. It specifies CASSLRRGGSHNYGYTF.